The rows below give T cell receptor beta chains drawn from one sample of a study of response to subunit inactivated influenza vaccine. TCRdb used MiXCR to reprocess the RT-PCR reads, holding one entry per CDR3 protein. The data contain 500,000 to 550,000 distinct CDR3 sequences, less than 10% of them singletons. Sample: PBMCs from blood, taken roughly 24 months after vaccination. The receptors were sampled from a man aged 45 to 70 who received an inactivated influenza vaccine. The CDR3 runs from the conserved cysteine through the conserved F or W. The order of the fields is J gene, D gene, clone size, V gene, CDR3 protein, CDR3 DNA. A D gene is named only where the DNA matches it firmly. Not all rows give a size; the values are once, few, many and, for expanded clones, a class.

>TRBJ1-4|.|.|TRBV7-2
CASSPNGAGANEKLFF
TGTGCCAGCAGCCCCAACGGGGCAGGGGCTAATGAAAAACTGTTTTTT
>TRBJ2-7|TRBD2|few|TRBV7-2
CASSPSSGRAYEQYF
TGTGCCAGCAGCCCTTCGTCGGGGAGGGCTTACGAGCAGTACTTC
>TRBJ1-2|TRBD1|many|TRBV12-3/TRBV12-4
CASRPRDRDNYGYTF
TGTGCCAGCAGGCCCCGGGACAGAGATAACTATGGCTACACCTTC
>TRBJ1-5|TRBD1|many|TRBV20-1
CSASGTGNQPQHF
TGCAGTGCTAGCGGGACAGGGAATCAGCCCCAGCATTTT
>TRBJ2-5|.|.|TRBV4-1
CASSQAGRTLAETQYF
TGCGCCAGCAGCCAAGCAGGGAGGACGCTAGCGGAGACCCAGTACTTC
>TRBJ1-2|.|.|TRBV28
CASSLGNPYGYTF
TGTGCCAGCAGTTTAGGCAACCCCTATGGCTACACCTTC
>TRBJ2-1|.|many|TRBV5-1
CASSFYGGHNEQFF
TGCGCCAGCAGCTTTTACGGGGGGCACAATGAGCAGTTCTTC
>TRBJ1-2|.|few|TRBV11-2
CASSLGTVANYGYTF
TGTGCCAGCAGCTTAGGGACAGTAGCTAACTATGGCTACACCTTC
>TRBJ2-1|.|.|TRBV10-3
CAINGDANEQFF
TGTGCCATCAATGGGGATGCCAATGAGCAGTTCTTC
>TRBJ2-1|TRBD2|.|TRBV5-1
CASSTTSGFQLNNEQFF
TGCGCCAGCAGCACGACTAGCGGGTTCCAACTTAACAATGAGCAGTTCTTC
>TRBJ2-3|TRBD2|few|TRBV5-4
CASSPPRGSGGTDTQYF
TGTGCCAGCAGCCCTCCTCGGGGTAGCGGGGGCACAGATACGCAGTATTTT
>TRBJ2-1|.|.|TRBV20-1
CSARDPQISYNEQFF
TGCAGTGCTAGAGATCCACAGATATCCTACAATGAGCAGTTCTTC
>TRBJ2-5|.|many|TRBV7-2
CASSSGQETQYF
TGTGCCAGCAGCTCTGGCCAAGAGACCCAGTACTTC
>TRBJ2-1|TRBD1|few|TRBV29-1
CSVAGGQSSYNEQFF
TGCAGCGTCGCTGGGGGACAGAGTTCCTACAATGAGCAGTTCTTC
>TRBJ2-7|.|many|TRBV5-6
CASSLDSKYEQYF
TGTGCCAGCAGCTTGGACAGTAAATACGAGCAGTACTTC